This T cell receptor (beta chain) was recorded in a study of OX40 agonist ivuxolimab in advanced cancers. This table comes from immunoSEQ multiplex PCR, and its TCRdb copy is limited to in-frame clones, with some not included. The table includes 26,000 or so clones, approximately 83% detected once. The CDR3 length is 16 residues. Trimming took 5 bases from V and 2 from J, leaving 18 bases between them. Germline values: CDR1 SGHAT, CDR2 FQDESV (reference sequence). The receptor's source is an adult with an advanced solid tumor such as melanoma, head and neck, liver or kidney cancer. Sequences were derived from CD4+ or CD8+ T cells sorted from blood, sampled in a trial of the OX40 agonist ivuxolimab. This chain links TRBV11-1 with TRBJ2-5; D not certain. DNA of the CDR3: TGTGCCAGCAGCCCCCGTAGGGCAGGTGGACAAGAGACCCAGTACTTC. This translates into CASSPRRAGGQETQYF.